This T cell receptor (beta chain) was sequenced during a study of tissue T cells after allogeneic stem cell transplantation. Profiling relied on immunoSEQ multiplex PCR, and the TCRdb table lists in-frame clones only, not all of them. The table includes about 4,300 clones, roughly 70% detected once. Broader study findings: Alloreactivity or antigen specificity of tissue TCRs was not determined; some clones might be host cells.

In the case of this clone: Antigen: not known.

V lost 2 bases and J lost 9, with 18 bases in between. The CDR3 is made up of 15 amino acids. Germline CDR1 and CDR2: SGHVS and FQNEAQ. This sequence was found in a male donor aged 60 or over with lung cancer. The V gene is TRBV7-8, the J gene TRBJ2-3; D gene uncertain. Here the sequenced sample was left colon tissue, taken at autopsy. The CDR3 here is CASSLKLQAGDTQYF. CDR3 coding DNA: TGTGCCAGCAGCTTAAAGCTACAAGCAGGAGACACGCAGTATTTT.